The next 5 T cell receptor beta chains were all read from a single sample in a study of graft-versus-host responses after intestinal transplantation. Only in-frame clones appear in the TCRdb table, and some are missing; sequencing was by immunoSEQ multiplex PCR. The table shows more than 100,000 clones, with around 93% occurring only once. These receptors have no known antigen. Source: unstimulated CD4+ T cells sorted from spleen or lymph node cells, taken before intestinal transplant. Every receptor here comes from a human donor who received an intestinal transplant.

The chain couples TRBV6-5 to TRBJ2-2; 7 bases are a match to TRBD1. This CDR3 has 14 residues. Trimming at V came to 6 bases and at J to 1 base, leaving 2 bases not matched to a gene. Germline V gene sequence: CDR1 MNHEY, CDR2 SVGAGI. The CDR3 loop is CASRRTGNTGELFF. The CDR3 nucleotides read TGTGCCAGCAGGCGGACAGGGAACACCGGGGAGCTGTTTTTT.

The chain uses TRBV28 and TRBJ2-7, with a weak D call TRBD2 (6 bases). The length of the CDR3 is 14 residues. In germline, CDR1 is MDHEN, CDR2 SYDVKM. V shed 3 bases and J shed 2 bases, with 11 bases lying between them. CDR3: CASSFGGPPYEQYF. The CDR3, as DNA: TGTGCCAGCAGTTTCGGGGGTCCCCCCTACGAGCAGTACTTC.

The chain is built from TRBV6-5 and TRBJ1-2, with D possibly TRBD1 on 5 matching bases. Deletions cut 5 bases from V and 2 bases from J, with 12 bases between. Germline CDR1 and CDR2: MNHEY and SVGAGI. CDR3 size: 14 residues. The CDR3 DNA reads as TGTGCCAGCAGTGTTACGACAGCCAACTATGGCTACACCTTC. It encodes CASSVTTANYGYTF.

CDR3 residues: CASSLRTGSSSGANVLTF. CDR3 coding DNA: TGCGCCAGCAGCCTTCGGACAGGAAGTTCCTCTGGGGCCAACGTCCTGACTTTC. The gene calls are TRBV5-1 and TRBJ2-6, with TRBD1 matching 7 bases. The CDR3 runs to 18 residues. Trimming at V came to 4 bases and at J to 0 bases, leaving 10 bases not matched to a gene. The V gene's germline CDR1 is SGHRS and CDR2 YFSETQ.

The chain employs TRBV2 and TRBJ1-2; D remains unclear. This CDR3 has 14 amino acids. Between the trimmed V and J ends, which lost 4 bases and 0 bases, there was a span of 9 bases. Germline values: CDR1 SNHLY, CDR2 FYNNEI. As DNA, the CDR3 is TGTGCCAGCAGTGCTAGTCAGGCTAACTATGGCTACACCTTC. Amino acid sequence: CASSASQANYGYTF.